These 18 T cell receptor beta chains share one sample of origin, sequenced in a study of blood T cells in healthy people across ages. For the second PCR, which ran for about 7 to 11 cycles, a sample-barcoded 5' primer and a J-beta primer mix were used. TCRdb re-derived calls from the 5' RACE reads in MiXCR, one entry per CDR3 protein. This sample has roughly 1,700,000 distinct CDR3 sequences, with 28% found just once. The sample comprised blood. The receptor source for this set is a woman aged 25-40 years in good health.

The V call is TRBV9, the J call TRBJ1-1; D is uncertain. The length of the CDR3 is 13 residues. Trimming cost V 0 bases and J 4 bases, with 7 bases left between them. Germline CDR1 SGDLS, CDR2 YYNGEE. CDR3 DNA: TGTGCCAGCAGCGTAGGGTCAGTCACTGAAGCTTTCTTT. Protein: CASSVGSVTEAFF.

The chain joins TRBV29-1 to TRBJ1-4; D remains unclear. Germline lookup yields CDR1 SQVTM and CDR2 ANQGSEA. Trimming shortened V by 6 bases and J by 10 bases, and 18 bases separated the two germline ends. The CDR3 is 13 residues long. This chain's CDR3 is CSVGGRPGGKLFF. The CDR3 DNA reads as TGCAGCGTGGGCGGAAGGCCGGGTGGAAAACTGTTTTTT.

This clonotype was observed a handful of times. This chain joins TRBV4-1 and TRBJ2-5; tentative D call: TRBD2 (6 bases). CDR1 MGHRA and CDR2 YSYEKL come from the germline V gene. Trimming left V 3 bases short and J 1 base short, with 12 bases between. The CDR3 runs 15 residues. The CDR3 bases are TGCGCCAGCAGCCAGAGACTAGTGTTCCAAGAGACCCAGTACTTC. It encodes CASSQRLVFQETQYF.

This clonotype was counted only a few times. The genes are TRBV2 and TRBJ2-1; 12 bases fit TRBD2. The CDR3 contains 16 residues. The germline CDR1 and CDR2 sequences are SNHLY and FYNNEI. After removal of 2 bases from V and 4 bases from J, the junction contained 3 bases not matched to a gene. CDR3 in amino acids: CASSERLAGGYNEQFF. DNA for the CDR3: TGTGCCAGCAGTGAAAGGCTAGCGGGAGGGTACAATGAGCAGTTCTTC.

V is TRBV29-1 and J is TRBJ1-1; D is perhaps TRBD1 (5 bases). CDR3 length: 14 residues. CDR1 is SQVTM and CDR2 is ANQGSEA in the germline V gene. Trimming cost V 5 bases and J 1 base, with 14 bases left between them. CDR3 nucleotide sequence: TGCAGCGTTCAACAGGTTGTGGGGAACACTGAAGCTTTCTTT. Protein sequence: CSVQQVVGNTEAFF. Full variable domain (outside the CDR3, taken from reference TRBV29-1 and TRBJ1-1): SAVISQKPSRDICQRGTSLTIQCQVDSQVTMMFWYRQQPGQSLTLIATANQGSEATYESGFVIDKFPISRPNLTFSTLTVSNMSPEDSSIYLCSVQQVVGNTEAFFGQGTRLTVV.

The rearrangement links TRBV20-1 to TRBJ1-1; 7 bases map to TRBD1. Losses at the gene ends were 1 base for V and 10 bases for J; bases not matched to a gene: 12. Germline V gene data show CDR1 as DFQATT and CDR2 as SNEGSKA (reference sequence). The CDR3 runs 14 residues. CDR3 nucleotide sequence: TGCAGTGCTAGAGCCCCGGCGAGGGGGCGCGGAGCTTTCTTT. It translates to CSARAPARGRGAFF.

The chain employs TRBV7-9 and TRBJ2-1; 10 nucleotides line up with TRBD2. The V gene end was trimmed by 5 bases and the J gene end by 9 bases; junction bases not matched to a gene: 16. The CDR3 is made up of 17 amino acids. Germline values: CDR1 SEHNR, CDR2 FQNEAQ (reference sequence). CDR3 coding DNA: TGTGCCAGCAGCCCCACCAATCAGCGGGAGGGCCCGGGTGAGCAGTTCTTC. It translates to CASSPTNQREGPGEQFF.

Ten or more counts support this clonotype. The CDR3 loop is CSVTGLGGYEQYF. The DNA for the CDR3 is TGCAGCGTCACGGGACTAGGGGGCTACGAGCAGTACTTC. The chain is built from TRBV29-1 and TRBJ2-7; 8 bases fit TRBD2. CDR1 and CDR2 (germline): SQVTM, ANQGSEA. The V gene end was trimmed by 6 bases and the J gene end by 3 bases; junction bases not matched to a gene: 7. CDR3 length equals 13 residues.

This clonotype turned up a few times. The rearrangement joins TRBV9 to TRBJ2-1; 14 nucleotides align to TRBD2. The junction had 7 bases not matched to a gene; V was cut back by 2 bases and J by 9 bases. Germline CDR1 is SGDLS and CDR2 is YYNGEE. The CDR3 has 16 residues. The CDR3 reads CASSVDPGLAGAEQFF. The CDR3 bases are TGTGCCAGCAGCGTCGATCCGGGACTAGCGGGAGCTGAGCAGTTCTTC. Drawing the rest from reference TRBV9 and TRBJ2-1, the complete variable domain is DSGVTQTPKHLITATGQRVTLRCSPRSGDLSVYWYQQSLDQGLQFLIQYYNGEERAKGNILERFSAQQFPDLHSELNLSSLELGDSALYFCASSVDPGLAGAEQFFGPGTRLTVL.

This clonotype turned up a few times. The chain carries TRBV4-1 and TRBJ2-1; perhaps TRBD2 as D (6 bases). Between the trimmed V and J ends, which lost 4 bases and 7 bases, there was a span of 17 bases. This CDR3 is 15 amino acids long. CDR1 and CDR2 (germline): MGHRA, YSYEKL. CDR3 DNA sequence: TGCGCCAGCAGCCGGTTATGGGGGGACTTAAATGAGCAGTTCTTC. Its protein is CASSRLWGDLNEQFF.

A few counts support this clonotype. J is TRBJ1-4 and V is TRBV27, with a weak D call TRBD1 (6 bases). Looked up from germline, CDR1 is MNHEY and CDR2 is SMNVEV (reference sequence). The CDR3 runs 15 residues. The V end was cut by 3 bases, the J end by 3 bases, with 11 bases between. The CDR3 loop is CASSLGAYSNEKLFF. The CDR3 DNA reads TGTGCCAGCAGTTTGGGGGCATACTCTAATGAAAAACTGTTTTTT.

This clonotype was observed a few times. The V call is TRBV29-1, the J call TRBJ2-1; 9 bases line up with TRBD1. V dropped 6 bases and J dropped 8; count of bases not matched to a gene: 14. Germline loops: CDR1 SQVTM, CDR2 ANQGSEA. The CDR3 length is 15 residues. The CDR3 is CSVTKTGGLSHEQFF. CDR3 nucleotides: TGCAGCGTCACCAAGACAGGGGGGTTATCCCATGAGCAGTTCTTC.

J is TRBJ2-7 and V is TRBV7-9, with TRBD2 identical over 8 bases. The CDR3 extends over 15 amino acids. The V gene end was trimmed by 3 bases and the J gene end by 3 bases; junction bases not matched to a gene: 7. CDR1 SEHNR and CDR2 FQNEAQ come from the germline V gene (reference sequence). CDR3 sequence reads: CASSFNSGADYEQYF. Here the CDR3 DNA reads TGTGCCAGCAGCTTCAATAGCGGGGCAGACTACGAGCAGTACTTC.

In regard to this clonotype: At one end the junction does not follow the germline gene, possibly because of a read error. The rearrangement links TRBV7-2 to TRBJ2-4; the D call may be TRBD1 or TRBD2 (5 bases each). CDR3 size: 16 residues. Germline V CDR1 and CDR2: SGHTA, FQGNSA. CDR3 DNA sequence: TGTGCCTGCAGCCCCGGCCTTCGAGGGGAGAGAAACATTCAGTACTTC. This encodes CACSPGLRGERNIQYF.

V and J are TRBV9 and TRBJ2-1; 7 positions agree with TRBD1. Germline trimming cut 3 bases from V and 9 bases from J; bases unmatched to any gene: 12. The CDR3 length is 15 residues. CDR1 and CDR2 from the germline V gene are SGDLS and YYNGEE. The CDR3 region is CASSAQKTGKIEQFF. CDR3 sequence (DNA): TGTGCCAGCAGCGCCCAAAAGACAGGGAAGATTGAGCAGTTCTTC.

The V gene is TRBV6-6, the J gene TRBJ2-3; 13 nucleotides align to TRBD2. The junction had 2 bases not matched to a gene; V was cut back by 3 bases and J by 2 bases. The CDR3 has 16 amino acids. The germline gives CDR1 MNHNY, CDR2 SVGAGI (reference sequence). The DNA of the CDR3 is TGTGCCAGCAGTTATGGGACTAGCGGGGACACAGATACGCAGTATTTT. As protein: CASSYGTSGDTDTQYF.

This clonotype has a handful of counts. The V gene is TRBV28, the J gene TRBJ2-7; D may be TRBD1 or TRBD2 (5 bases each). CDR3 length: 14 residues. Per germline, CDR1 MDHEN and CDR2 SYDVKM. Trimming stripped 9 bases from V and 0 bases from J, with 15 bases between. The CDR3: CASAGTVSSYEQYF. The DNA for the CDR3 is TGTGCCAGTGCCGGGACGGTGAGCTCCTACGAGCAGTACTTC.

About this clonotype itself: The DNA is omitted, as the CDR3 cannot be located on it reliably, and the CDR3 follows TCRdb's listing. The V call is TRBV20-1, the J call TRBJ2-1; TRBD1 was called by the table and not checked on the DNA. The CDR3 is 21 amino acids long, termini counted. From germline, CDR1 is DFQATT and CDR2 SNEGSKA (reference sequence). CDR3 region: CSAREKDTEAFFGQGTIEQFF.